This T cell receptor beta chain was profiled in a study of CD8+CD57+ T cells in acquired aplastic anemia. Findings and caveats of the study: Researchers report that around 29 CD8+ CDR3 sequences appeared in both patients and controls.

Those patients picked for sequencing had displayed CD8+CD57+ cell expansion on flow cytometry. Every one of the patients had aplastic anemia (severe, acquired). The length of the CDR3 is 13 residues. From germline, CDR1 is SGHVS and CDR2 FQNEAQ. Trimming pared 2 bases from V and 16 bases from J, leaving 17 bases between. In regard to this clonotype: Its antigen remains unknown.

Genomic DNA constituted the template upon which TCR beta VDJ and CDR3 profiling was performed. TCRdb used MiXCR to reprocess the reads, holding one entry per CDR3 protein. Of 260,000 or so distinct CDR3 sequences listed, 65% to 90% were seen once; the top ten hold approximately 40%. The chain couples TRBV7-8 to TRBJ2-2, with a tentative D call TRBD2 (5 bases). The sequence came from a human donor with aplastic anemia. The sample was sorted CD4+, CD8+, or CD8+CD57+ T cells (not recorded which) from PBMCs. The chain's CDR3 is CASSLLEGADTFF. The CDR3 nucleotides are TGTGCCAGCAGCTTACTAGAGGGCGCCGATACGTTTTTT.